This TCR beta chain emerged from a study of T cells in tumors and immune-related adverse events. Profiled with immunoSEQ multiplex PCR; TCRdb holds only in-frame clones, not every one. The table has roughly 5,100 clones, around three fifths seen once. The receptor comes from a female donor with metastatic renal cell carcinoma. The specimen was gut tissue, collected from a patient treated with anti-PD-1 therapy.

CDR3 sequence (DNA): TGTGCCAGCAGCTTAGAAGAGACAGTTGGGCAGTTCTTC. Translated, it gives CASSLEETVGQFF. The rearrangement uses TRBV11-3 and TRBJ2-1, with D possibly being TRBD1 (5 bases). The CDR3 has 13 amino acids. Germline-derived CDR1 and CDR2 are SGHNT and YENEEA. Trimming took off 0 bases at V and 12 bases at J, with 12 bases between the two ends.